This T cell receptor (beta chain) was sequenced in a study of T cell responses to AZD1222 COVID-19 vaccine (dated by TCRdb to about 2021). In the study overall: AZD1222 recipients with second doses at about 4 weeks or about 12 weeks were pooled, because spike-specific TCR depth and breadth did not differ between schedules. Trial participants were enrolled into age subgroups of 18-55, 56-69 and 70-plus years, which contained roughly 140, 27 and 60 TCR-sequenced participants, respectively. TCR sequencing was performed for over 230 trial participants, of whom 207 were given two doses of AZD1222 and some 26 were given two doses of MenACWY control vaccine.

The time point label for this specimen denotes: baseline before first vaccination. Samples from vaccinated people were obtained from the UK trials COV001 and COV002, which included a single-blind randomized controlled phase 2/3 trial of AZD1222 (ChAdOx1 nCoV-19) in healthy adults. For TCRbeta chain sequencing, PBMC samples from trial participants were taken at day 0 and at day 28 after the second dose. This clone has a single count. It lacks a known antigen. There are no base qualities to consult, and no much larger clone falls within one base. Study-level results and caveats: Participants were mostly white British, with more females than males. The authors suggested clonal diversity may have been underestimated. In the small 56-69-year group, the increase in depth fell short of significance, most likely because of low power. Conclusions about previously exposed vaccinees were limited because only a handful of AZD1222 recipients were SARS-CoV-2 seropositive at baseline. Epitopes outside the regions mutated in the B.1.351 and B.1.1.7 variants were reportedly recognized by nearly half of the unique spike-specific TCRs. No day 14 peak-response samples were available, so repertoires were characterized only after the peak T cell response. A significant rise in spike-specific TCR breadth and depth was observed after two AZD1222 doses relative to day 0 and relative to MenACWY recipients. Vaccine-associated CD4 TCRs spanned the whole spike protein, with dominant responses in regions 160-218 and 743-854.

The CDR3 regions of human TCRbeta chains were subjected to immunosequencing. Per the source publication's procedure: Repertoire TCRs were checked for matches against a reference library of SARS-CoV-2-specific TCRs that had been generated using the MIRA antigen-specificity platform. Breadth was defined as the fraction of unique TCRs that were SARS-CoV-2-associated, and depth was defined as the fraction of total T cells that were SARS-CoV-2-associated. Using the MIRA data, each spike-specific TCR was assigned both to the spike region to which the TCR was reactive and to a CD4 or CD8 class. Log10-transformed breadth and depth values were compared by one-way ANOVA with Sidak's multiple comparisons tests. TCRdb holds this immuneACCESS table with in-frame rearrangements only. Some clones are missing; in checked studies, unresolved V genes explain under half, and the rest has no known cause. That table furnishes V, J and clone size, whereas the DNA furnished D and trimming. For this sample there are about 60,000 clones; approximately 83% appear just once. Jointly, the top ten make up approximately 16% of the sample.

V and J lose 0 bases and 6 bases, and a span of 5 bases separates them. Measured from the cysteine to the phenylalanine, the CDR3 is 13 residues long. Of all the DNA, just the CDR3 is kept, 39 bases in frame from base 1. For CDR1 and CDR2, the germline V gene (reference sequence) lists LNHNV and YYDKDF. Recombination joined TRBV15 with TRBJ2-2; there is no confident call for the D gene. The sequence was obtained from an adult in good health. The sequencing used peripheral blood, collected on day 0 of AZD1222 vaccination. The nucleotide sequence reads as follows: TGTGCCACCAGCAGAGACCTGGCCGGGGAGCTGTTTTTT. Its product reads: CATSRDLAGELFF.